This T cell receptor beta chain was obtained from a study of T cell changes during pregnancy in multiple sclerosis. The protocol was immunoSEQ multiplex PCR, while the TCRdb copy is restricted to in-frame clones and leaves out a portion. Of some 100,000 clones in the sample, around 93% are singletons; the top ten hold approximately 0.97%. Trimming removed 6 bases from V and 2 bases from J; junction bases left unmatched: 6. The CDR3 runs to 15 residues. Germline V lookup: CDR1 MNHEY, CDR2 SMNVEV (reference sequence). The chain joins TRBV27 to TRBJ2-3; 9 positions match TRBD1. The source of this sequence is a female donor with multiple sclerosis, enrolled in a pregnancy study. This material consisted of peripheral blood, taken before pregnancy. CDR3: CASRWGQGLTDTQYF. The CDR3 nucleotides are TGTGCCAGCAGGTGGGGACAGGGCCTCACAGATACGCAGTATTTT.